This is a list of T cell receptor beta chains from one sample in a study of blood T cell repertoires in COVID-19. Only in-frame clones appear in the TCRdb table, and some are missing; sequencing was by immunoSEQ multiplex PCR. This sample yields 78,000 or so clones, of which approximately 82% are seen a single time; approximately 8.7% belongs to the top ten. The sequenced material came from peripheral blood. These TCRs come from a human donor in a cohort sampled during active COVID-19. Each CDR3 is given with its conserved first and last residue. A D gene is named only where the DNA matches it firmly. Part of the rows lack a size; the others show once, few, many or a class for expanded clones.

CDR3,DNA,size,J,V,D
CASSPSSGSPDTQYF,TGTGCCAGCAGCCCCTCCAGCGGGTCACCGGATACGCAGTATTTT,-,TRBJ2-3,TRBV7-2,-
CASGTAYNEQFF,TGTGCCAGCGGGACTGCTTACAATGAGCAGTTCTTC,-,TRBJ2-1,TRBV6-6,-
CASSILRSSYNEQFF,TGTGCCAGTAGTATCTTAAGGAGCTCCTACAATGAGCAGTTCTTC,-,TRBJ2-1,TRBV19,-
CASSFAGPGPGETQYF,TGTGCCAGCAGCTTTGCAGGACCAGGACCGGGGGAGACCCAGTACTTC,-,TRBJ2-5,TRBV5-4,-
CASSVSPRTGTLIETQYF,TGTGCCAGCAGCGTGAGCCCCCGGACAGGGACGTTGATAGAGACCCAGTACTTC,-,TRBJ2-5,TRBV9,TRBD1
CASSPTGFGETQYF,TGTGCCAGCAGCCCTACAGGGTTTGGGGAGACCCAGTACTTC,-,TRBJ2-5,TRBV7-3,-
CASTPTGEPYEQYF,TGCGCCAGCACCCCGACAGGGGAGCCCTACGAGCAGTACTTC,-,TRBJ2-7,TRBV5-1,TRBD1
CASRGARIAFF,TGCGCCAGCAGGGGGGCCCGAATAGCTTTCTTT,few,TRBJ1-1,TRBV5-1,-
CASIRGTGLNQPQHF,TGTGCCAGCATTAGAGGGACAGGTCTCAATCAGCCCCAGCATTTT,-,TRBJ1-5,TRBV28,TRBD1
CASSSGQDYGYTF,TGTGCCAGCAGTTCCGGACAAGACTATGGCTACACCTTC,-,TRBJ1-2,TRBV6-1,-
CASSHPSTRGNYEQYF,TGTGCCAGCAGCCATCCAAGCACCAGGGGGAACTACGAGCAGTACTTC,-,TRBJ2-7,TRBV3-1/TRBV3-2,TRBD1
CASKPTIAGNTGELFF,TGTGCCAGCAAACCCACCATCGCGGGGAACACCGGGGAGCTGTTTTTT,-,TRBJ2-2,TRBV14,-
CASSRLGRDTQYF,TGTGCCAGCAGCCGATTGGGGCGAGATACGCAGTATTTT,-,TRBJ2-3,TRBV7-3,-
CASSPRDSYQPQHF,TGTGCCAGCAGCCCGCGGGACAGCTATCAGCCCCAGCATTTT,-,TRBJ1-5,TRBV7-9,TRBD1
CASSERGGYTEAFF,TGTGCCAGCAGTGAACGTGGGGGGTACACTGAAGCTTTCTTT,-,TRBJ1-1,TRBV6-1,-
CASSLGLLGQETQYF,TGTGCCAGCAGCCTAGGACTCCTGGGCCAAGAGACCCAGTACTTC,-,TRBJ2-5,TRBV7-6,-
CASSLGLGRKNEQFF,TGCGCCAGCAGCTTGGGACTAGGACGGAAAAATGAGCAGTTCTTC,-,TRBJ2-1,TRBV5-1,-
CASSLVGGGTGELFF,TGTGCCAGCAGCTTAGTGGGCGGAGGCACCGGGGAGCTGTTTTTT,-,TRBJ2-2,TRBV11-2,-
CASSLVGASGANVLTF,TGTGCCAGCAGCTTGGTTGGGGCCTCTGGGGCCAACGTCCTGACTTTC,once,TRBJ2-6,TRBV5-4,-
CASNWDRSSTGELFF,TGTGCCAGCAACTGGGACAGGTCGTCCACCGGGGAGCTGTTTTTT,-,TRBJ2-2,TRBV11-2,TRBD1
CASSPGQSPLHF,TGTGCCAGCAGCCCCGGACAGTCACCCCTCCACTTT,-,TRBJ1-6,TRBV12-3/TRBV12-4,-
CASSLGGTGELFF,TGTGCCAGCAGCTTAGGAGGAACCGGGGAGCTGTTTTTT,-,TRBJ2-2,TRBV11-2,-
CASNVMGGLNTEAFF,TGTGCCAGCAACGTAATGGGGGGTTTGAACACTGAAGCTTTCTTT,once,TRBJ1-1,TRBV28,-
CASSLDQVGQFF,TGCGCCAGCAGCTTGGACCAGGTTGGGCAGTTCTTC,-,TRBJ2-1,TRBV5-1,-
CASSFGGTDTQYF,TGTGCCAGCAGCTTCGGGGGGACAGATACGCAGTATTTT,once,TRBJ2-3,TRBV5-4,TRBD2
CASSQGKGDGYTF,TGTGCCAGCAGCCAAGGAAAGGGGGATGGCTACACCTTC,-,TRBJ1-2,TRBV3-1/TRBV3-2,-
CASRRTIASTDTQYF,TGCGCCAGCAGAAGGACTATCGCTAGCACAGATACGCAGTATTTT,-,TRBJ2-3,TRBV10-2,-
CASSRTLAPNQPQHF,TGTGCCAGCAGCCGGACCCTAGCCCCTAATCAGCCCCAGCATTTT,-,TRBJ1-5,TRBV7-8,-
CASSDSASGYTEAFF,TGCGCCAGCAGTGATTCAGCAAGCGGGTACACTGAAGCTTTCTTT,-,TRBJ1-1,TRBV10-1,-